These 31 T cell receptor beta chains were sequenced from one sample in a study of regulatory T cells in long-lasting Graves disease. Arm-PCR with iRepertoire HTBI primers amplified the CDR3 regions for these TCR beta libraries. TCRdb re-called the multiplex PCR reads through MiXCR, storing one row per CDR3 protein. The table includes under 300,000 distinct CDR3 sequences, around 20% detected once. Time point defined: newly diagnosed GD, antithyroid drugs for less than 3 months. Generation of the TCR library employed RNA extracted from PBMCs. The source was peripheral blood mononuclear cells (PBMCs), collected at new diagnosis, from a patient treated with antithyroid drugs. The receptors were sampled from a female donor with Graves disease.

This clonotype was picked up many times. The V and J genes are TRBV11-2 and TRBJ2-2; D perhaps matches TRBD1 (6 bases). The CDR3 length is 15 residues. V was cut by 4 bases and J by 3 bases, with 12 bases left in between. CDR1 is SGHAT and CDR2 is FQNNGV in the germline V gene. CDR3 region: CASSSFWTDTGELFF. In DNA, the CDR3 is TGTGCCAGCAGCTCTTTCTGGACAGACACCGGGGAGCTGTTTTTT.

This clonotype was observed a few times. This sequence joins TRBV20-1 and TRBJ1-2; the D is unclear. CDR1 is DFQATT, CDR2 SNEGSKA, per germline (reference sequence). Trimming took 0 bases from V and 7 from J, leaving 9 bases between them. There are 12 residues in the CDR3. This chain's CDR3 is CSARDRWGGYTF. In DNA form, the CDR3 reads TGCAGTGCTAGAGATAGGTGGGGTGGCTACACCTTC.

The chain links TRBV6-5 to TRBJ2-4; D unresolved. Per germline, CDR1 MNHEY and CDR2 SVGAGI. Trimming took 2 bases from V and 0 from J, leaving 17 bases between them. This CDR3 spans 18 amino acids. The CDR3 bases are TGTGCCAGCAGTTACCCACCCCGACGCGTACTAGCCAAAAACATTCAGTACTTC. Translation: CASSYPPRRVLAKNIQYF.

This clonotype has just one count. The rearrangement uses TRBV7-8 and TRBJ2-1; D is perhaps TRBD2 (6 bases). The CDR3 has 17 amino acids. Trimming pared 2 bases from V and 4 bases from J, leaving 18 bases between. In germline, CDR1 is SGHVS, CDR2 FQNEAQ. CDR3 DNA sequence: TGTGCCAGCAGCTTATCTGGCGGTAGCGGACTTTACAATGAGCAGTTCTTC. Residues: CASSLSGGSGLYNEQFF.

This clonotype was detected ten times or more. The genes are TRBV24-1 and TRBJ2-1; unclear D gene. V lost 9 bases, J lost 4 bases, and 12 bases lay in between. The germline V gene encodes CDR1 KGHDR and CDR2 SFDVKD. The CDR3 is made up of 13 amino acids. The CDR3 nucleotides are TGTGCCACCTCTCAGGCCTATTACAATGAGCAGTTCTTC. It encodes CATSQAYYNEQFF.

This clonotype was detected a few times. The chain carries TRBV19 and TRBJ2-1; D is unresolved. Between the trimmed V and J ends, which lost 0 bases and 6 bases, there was a span of 3 bases. Looked up from germline, CDR1 is LNHDA and CDR2 is SQIVND (reference sequence). The CDR3 has 12 residues. The CDR3 is CASSIEINEQFF. DNA of the CDR3: TGTGCCAGTAGTATAGAGATCAATGAGCAGTTCTTC. The full variable domain, completed using reference TRBV19 and TRBJ2-1, is DGGITQSPKYLFRKEGQNVTLSCEQNLNHDAMYWYRQDPGQGLRLIYYSQIVNDFQKGDIAEGYSVSREKKESFPLTVTSAQKNPTAFYLCASSIEINEQFFGPGTRLTVL.

In its sample, this clonotype was seen many times. This rearrangement joins TRBV12-3 or TRBV12-4 to TRBJ2-7; D is undetermined. The V end lost 3 bases, the J end lost 0 bases, and 15 bases lay between the germline ends. This CDR3 spans 16 amino acids. The CDR3 DNA sequence: TGTGCCAGCAGTTTTGTGCTGTCTAGTCGCTCCTACGAGCAGTACTTC. Its protein product is CASSFVLSSRSYEQYF.

This clonotype was seen a single time. The rearrangement joins TRBV10-3 to TRBJ2-2; 13 bases agree with TRBD2. The CDR3 consists of 14 residues. The V and J ends lost 8 bases and 7 bases, in that order; junction bases with no gene match: 4. The germline gives CDR1 ENHRY, CDR2 SYGVKD. The CDR3: CAIRTSGSSGELFF. The CDR3, as DNA: TGTGCCATCCGGACTAGCGGGAGTAGCGGGGAGCTGTTTTTT.

This clonotype showed up many times. V and J are TRBV6-1 and TRBJ2-3; weak D call: TRBD2 (6 bases). Germline V gene lookup returns CDR1 MNHNS and CDR2 SASEGT. There are 14 residues in the CDR3. Trimming took 3 bases from V and 4 from J, leaving 11 bases between them. The DNA of the CDR3 is TGTGCCAGCAGTGAGCGGGACGGAGCAGATACGCAGTATTTT. It specifies CASSERDGADTQYF.

This clonotype was recorded at least ten times. The gene calls are TRBV12-3 or TRBV12-4 and TRBJ2-3; D is uncertain. V lost 6 bases, J lost 3 bases, and 7 bases lay in between. The CDR3 loop spans 12 amino acids. The CDR3 nucleotides read TGTGCCAGCAGCTCGCTAACAGATACGCAGTATTTT. The encoded protein is CASSSLTDTQYF.

V usage is TRBV20-1 and J usage is TRBJ1-5; weak D call: TRBD1 (5 bases). In germline, CDR1 is DFQATT, CDR2 SNEGSKA (reference sequence). The CDR3 is made up of 13 amino acids. V lost 5 bases and J 2 bases, leaving 10 bases between the germline ends. The CDR3 loop reads CSAGALRNQPQHF. CDR3 nucleotide sequence: TGCAGTGCTGGGGCTCTACGCAATCAGCCCCAGCATTTT.

This clonotype came up many times. The chain employs TRBV11-3 and TRBJ2-4, with 9 bases identical to TRBD1. The CDR3 sequence is 16 residues long. Germline assignment: CDR1 SGHNT and CDR2 YENEEA. V was clipped by 3 bases and J by 7 bases; unmatched bases: 10. The CDR3 reads CASSLEGQGGLNIQYF. CDR3 coding DNA: TGTGCCAGCAGCTTGGAGGGACAGGGAGGTTTGAACATTCAGTACTTC. Together with reference TRBV11-3 and TRBJ2-4, the CDR3 gives the full variable domain: EAGVVQSPRYKIIEKKQPVAFWCNPISGHNTLYWYLQNLGQGPELLIRYENEEAVDDSQLPKDRFSAERLKGVDSTLKIQPAELGDSAVYLCASSLEGQGGLNIQYFGAGTRLSVL.

Concerning this clonotype itself: A read error may explain this, as a much larger clone is one base away. The conserved phenylalanine or tryptophan is not found at the CDR3 terminus, so this likely reflects a read error. This chain connects TRBV10-1 to TRBJ2-5; possible D gene TRBD2, 6 bases. The V end lost 5 bases, the J end lost 4 bases, and 14 bases lay between the germline ends. Germline values: CDR1 WNHNN, CDR2 SYGVQD (reference sequence). The length of the CDR3 is 14 residues. The CDR3 bases are TGCGCCAGCAGTTATGGGACTTCAAGAGAGACCCAGTACCTC. This encodes CASSYGTSRETQYL.

This clonotype appeared many times. The rearrangement joins TRBV14 to TRBJ2-1; D unresolved. V lost 5 bases, J lost 2 bases, and 7 bases lay in between. This CDR3 comprises 13 residues. CDR1 is SGHDN, CDR2 FVKESK, per germline. CDR3 nucleotides: TGTGCCAGCAGCTATGGTACCTACAATGAGCAGTTCTTC. Protein: CASSYGTYNEQFF. Full variable domain (rest looked up from reference TRBV14 and TRBJ2-1): EAGVTQFPSHSVIEKGQTVTLRCDPISGHDNLYWYRRVMGKEIKFLLHFVKESKQDESGMPNNRFLAERTGGTYSTLKVQPAELEDSGVYFCASSYGTYNEQFFGPGTRLTVL.

The chain joins TRBV4-2 to TRBJ2-7, with 10 bases fitting TRBD2. Germline values: CDR1 LGHNA, CDR2 YNFKEQ. V shed 4 bases, J shed 3 bases, and the junction held 9 bases outside the gene matches. The CDR3 has 16 amino acids. Written as DNA, the CDR3 is TGTGCCAGCAGCCCCCTCGGGGCTAGCGGGAGCTACGAGCAGTACTTC. It encodes CASSPLGASGSYEQYF.

This clonotype appeared a few times. The rearrangement links TRBV19 to TRBJ1-3, with 7 nucleotides matching TRBD1. Germline values: CDR1 LNHDA, CDR2 SQIVND (reference sequence). The CDR3 consists of 15 residues. V shed 5 bases and J 0 bases; nucleotides not matched to a gene: 4. Here the CDR3 DNA reads TGTGCCAGTAGTGAGGACAGGAGCTCTGGAAACACCATATATTTT. Residues: CASSEDRSSGNTIYF.

Points on this clonotype: Given a much more abundant clone one base away, this may be a read error. This sequence joins TRBV2 and TRBJ2-3, with D possibly being TRBD2 (5 bases). The CDR3 is 15 residues long. Germline V CDR1 and CDR2: SNHLY, FYNNEI. The CDR3 bases are TGTGTCAGCAGCAGAAGGGAGTCGCACACAGATACGCAGTATTTT. This codes for CVSSRRESHTDTQYF.

The CDR3 DNA follows: TGCGCCAGCAGCCAAATCCGGAGTTCTGGAAACACCATATATTTT. Translation: CASSQIRSSGNTIYF. The V call is TRBV4-3, the J call TRBJ1-3; D not resolved. There are 15 residues in the CDR3. Germline V gene data show CDR1 as LGHNA and CDR2 as YSLEER. Trimming cost V 2 bases and J 1 base, with 9 bases left between them.

This clonotype was seen a handful of times. V and J are TRBV30 and TRBJ2-5; D gene ambiguous. CDR3 length equals 15 residues. CDR1 GTSNPN and CDR2 SVGIG come from the germline V gene (reference sequence). Between the trimmed V and J ends, which lost 2 bases and 2 bases, there was a span of 15 bases. CDR3 in amino acids: CAWSPGYLTQETQYF. The CDR3 nucleotides read TGTGCCTGGAGTCCCGGATATCTTACTCAAGAGACCCAGTACTTC. The whole variable domain, remainder taken from reference TRBV30 and TRBJ2-5, is SQTIHQWPATLVQPVGSPLSLECTVEGTSNPNLYWYRQAAGRGLQLLFYSVGIGQISSEVPQNLSASRPQDRQFILSSKKLLLSDSGFYLCAWSPGYLTQETQYFGPGTRLLVL.

At least ten counts were recorded for this clonotype. The V call is TRBV11-3, the J call TRBJ2-2; D gene uncertain. With 1 base removed from V and 6 bases from J, the gap between germline ends came to 12 bases. CDR3 length: 15 residues. Germline CDR1 reads SGHNT; CDR2 reads YENEEA. In DNA, the CDR3 is TGTGCCAGCAGCTTAGGGTTCTCTCAAGCCGGGGAGCTGTTTTTT. Translated: CASSLGFSQAGELFF.

Ten or more counts support this clonotype. V and J are TRBV18 and TRBJ2-3; 8 bases line up with TRBD1. This CDR3 contains 16 residues. CDR1 is KGHSH and CDR2 is LQKENI in the germline V gene. Trimming removed 2 bases from V and 2 bases from J; junction bases left unmatched: 6. The CDR3 spells CASSPTGGEFTDTQYF. Here the CDR3 DNA reads TGTGCCAGCTCACCAACAGGGGGAGAATTCACAGATACGCAGTATTTT.

There are many counts of this clonotype. The chain is built from TRBV7-8 and TRBJ1-5; TRBD1 matches 7 bases. The J segment lost 3 bases and the V segment lost 5 bases, leaving 4 bases of the junction unmatched. Germline CDR1 is SGHVS and CDR2 is FQNEAQ. The CDR3 consists of 14 residues. The DNA for the CDR3 is TGTGCCAGCAGCCCAGACAGGGTCAATCAGCCCCAGCATTTT. It codes for CASSPDRVNQPQHF.

This clonotype was seen at least ten times. The chain is built from TRBV10-3 and TRBJ1-1; 9 bases line up with TRBD1. V lost 7 bases and J lost 7; bases outside the gene matches: 7. The CDR3 is made up of 13 amino acids. Germline V gives CDR1 ENHRY, CDR2 SYGVKD. The CDR3 spells CAITGDRGDEAFF. The CDR3 DNA reads TGTGCCATCACCGGTGACAGGGGGGATGAAGCTTTCTTT.

Many counts were recorded for this clonotype. This rearrangement joins TRBV12-3 or TRBV12-4 to TRBJ2-1; 7 nucleotides agree with TRBD2. The CDR3 extends over 16 amino acids. The junction had 7 bases not matched to a gene; V was cut back by 2 bases and J by 3 bases. The CDR3 sequence is CASSLRAGAGYNEQFF. As DNA, the CDR3 is TGTGCCAGCAGTTTAAGGGCGGGAGCGGGCTACAATGAGCAGTTCTTC.

This clonotype was seen many times. The V and J genes are TRBV3-1 and TRBJ1-1; D gene uncertain. CDR3 length equals 13 residues. Germline V gene sequence: CDR1 LGHDT, CDR2 YNNKEL (reference sequence). The ends were cut back, 0 bases at V and 4 bases at J, with 6 bases in the middle. The CDR3 coding sequence is TGTGCCAGCAGCCAAGAACGGGGCACTGAAGCTTTCTTT. The encoded protein is CASSQERGTEAFF.

This clonotype was counted at least ten times. The V and J genes are TRBV9 and TRBJ1-2; no definite D call. Germline CDR1 SGDLS, CDR2 YYNGEE. Between the trimmed V and J ends, which lost 3 bases and 9 bases, there was a span of 21 bases. This CDR3 has 15 residues. The CDR3 DNA follows: TGTGCCAGCAGCGAGACTTCAGGCTCAGTGGCGCGCTACACCTTC. Its translation: CASSETSGSVARYTF.

This clonotype was counted ten times or more. The rearrangement joins TRBV6-5 to TRBJ2-1, with 8 bases lining up with TRBD2. V shed 1 base and J 1 base; nucleotides not matched to a gene: 3. The CDR3 runs to 16 residues. Germline assignment: CDR1 MNHEY and CDR2 SVGAGI. CDR3 sequence reads: CASSYLGLGSYNEQFF. The CDR3 region has the DNA TGTGCCAGCAGTTACTTGGGACTAGGGTCCTACAATGAGCAGTTCTTC.

This clonotype was found many times. This chain connects TRBV2 to TRBJ2-4, with a tentative D call TRBD2 (5 bases). CDR3 length equals 18 residues. Per the germline V gene, CDR1 is SNHLY and CDR2 is FYNNEI. Trimming left V 2 bases short and J 1 base short, with 18 bases between. CDR3: CASSELGTRSVAKNIQYF. The CDR3 DNA sequence: TGTGCCAGCAGTGAATTAGGAACTAGATCGGTCGCCAAAAACATTCAGTACTTC.

Details on this clonotype: Since no conserved phenylalanine or tryptophan closes the CDR3, a read error is the likely cause. The CDR3 DNA sequence: TGCAGTGCTAGAGGACAGGGGTCAATGAACACTGAAGCTTTCTCT. Translation: CSARGQGSMNTEAFS. The J gene is TRBJ1-1, the V gene TRBV20-1; 8 bases are shared with TRBD1. The CDR3 contains 15 residues. CDR1 is DFQATT, CDR2 SNEGSKA, per germline (reference sequence). J lost 0 bases, V lost 1 base, and 4 bases had no gene match.

In its sample, this clonotype was seen many times. The V call is TRBV14, the J call TRBJ1-3; D may be TRBD1 (6 bases). The CDR3 has 14 residues. Between the trimmed V and J ends, which lost 2 bases and 7 bases, there was a span of 12 bases. Per germline, CDR1 SGHDN and CDR2 FVKESK. The CDR3 sequence: CASSQSGARNTIYF. CDR3 nucleotide sequence: TGTGCCAGCAGCCAATCAGGGGCCCGGAACACCATATATTTT.

This rearrangement joins TRBV2 to TRBJ1-2; possible D gene TRBD1, 5 bases. The CDR3 has 14 residues. CDR1 and CDR2 (germline): SNHLY, FYNNEI. V lost 7 bases and J lost 8, with 20 bases in between. The CDR3 DNA follows: TGTGCCAGCAAGGTGGACCCGGGACTTATAGGCTACACCTTC. It encodes CASKVDPGLIGYTF. Looking up the rest from reference TRBV2 and TRBJ1-2 gives the full variable domain: EPEVTQTPSHQVTQMGQEVILRCVPISNHLYFYWYRQILGQKVEFLVSFYNNEISEKSEIFDDQFSVERPDGSNFTLKIRSTKLEDSAMYFCASKVDPGLIGYTFGSGTRLTVV.